This T cell receptor beta chain appears in the sequencing data of a study of T-cell reconstitution after alpha-beta-depleted transplantation in children. This clonotype occurred a few times. TCRbeta library construction was performed incorporating unique molecular identifiers. TCRdb independently ran MiXCR on the PCR reads; one entry per CDR3 protein. In the table there are approximately 640,000 distinct CDR3 sequences, approximately 15% of which are singletons. V was pared by 3 bases and J by 4 bases, with 4 bases of the junction left unmatched. CDR1 and CDR2 (germline): SGHTA, FQGNSA. There are 14 residues in the CDR3.

The chain combines TRBV7-2 with TRBJ1-2, with 8 bases aligning to TRBD1. Source: PBMCs from the stem cell graft donor, taken from the stem cell graft. This TCR came from a human donor who donated a stem cell graft to a child with acute myeloid leukemia. The CDR3 DNA sequence: TGTGCCAGCAGCTTCACCGACAGGGGCTATGGCTACACCTTC. This encodes CASSFTDRGYGYTF.